These 5 T cell receptor beta chains came from one sample sequenced in a study of T cells in Graves' hyperthyroidism and ophthalmopathy. TCR beta CDR3 region amplification was performed from RNA transcripts. An initial round of RT-PCR targeting the TCR CDR3 relied on the HTBI primer set. MiXCR was run by TCRdb on the multiplex PCR reads, yielding one entry per CDR3 protein. Found here are about 520,000 distinct CDR3 sequences, around 24% of them singletons; the top ten hold about 11%. Specimen: blood. The receptor set was obtained from a woman aged 25 to 39 with Graves' ophthalmopathy.

The chain combines TRBV2 with TRBJ1-1; perhaps TRBD1 as D (5 bases). The germline V gene encodes CDR1 SNHLY and CDR2 FYNNEI. This CDR3 is 15 amino acids long. V lost 2 bases, J lost 1 base, and 11 bases lay in between. The CDR3 nucleotides read TGTGCCAGCAGTGAATCGGACACAAAGAACACTGAAGCTTTCTTT. Protein sequence: CASSESDTKNTEAFF.

The chain carries TRBV15 and TRBJ2-7; D is unresolved. Looked up from germline, CDR1 is LNHNV and CDR2 is YYDKDF (reference sequence). CDR3 length equals 14 residues. V dropped 5 bases and J dropped 1 base, with 12 bases sitting between them. The CDR3 here is CATSPGWGSYEQYF. CDR3 sequence (DNA): TGTGCCACCAGCCCCGGGTGGGGATCCTACGAGCAGTACTTC. The variable domain in full, completed from reference TRBV15 and TRBJ2-7, reads DAMVIQNPRYQVTQFGKPVTLSCSQTLNHNVMYWYQQKSSQAPKLLFHYYDKDFNNEADTPDNFQSRRPNTSFCFLDIRSPGLGDTAMYLCATSPGWGSYEQYFGPGTRLTVT.

The chain employs TRBV19 and TRBJ2-4; D ambiguous. The ends were cut back, 7 bases at V and 2 bases at J, with 9 bases in the middle. The CDR3 contains 13 residues. Germline V lookup: CDR1 LNHDA, CDR2 SQIVND (reference sequence). The CDR3 sequence is CASNPKPKNIQYF. CDR3 bases: TGTGCCAGTAATCCAAAGCCCAAAAACATTCAGTACTTC.

This clonotype appeared many times. The chain links TRBV18 to TRBJ2-5; D not resolved. The CDR3 contains 13 residues. The ends were cut back, 3 bases at V and 1 base at J, with 6 bases in the middle. Looked up from germline, CDR1 is KGHSH and CDR2 is LQKENI. The DNA for the CDR3 is TGTGCCAGCTCACCGAACGTCCAAGAGACCCAGTACTTC. This sequence encodes CASSPNVQETQYF.

This clonotype was picked up many times. The gene calls are TRBV12-3 or TRBV12-4 and TRBJ1-2, with 10 bases matching TRBD1. V lost 7 bases, J lost 4 bases, and 9 bases stayed unmatched. The CDR3 contains 15 residues. DNA for the CDR3: TGTGCCAGCACCCGACAGGGGGCTAAGGGCTATGGCTACACCTTC. As protein: CASTRQGAKGYGYTF.